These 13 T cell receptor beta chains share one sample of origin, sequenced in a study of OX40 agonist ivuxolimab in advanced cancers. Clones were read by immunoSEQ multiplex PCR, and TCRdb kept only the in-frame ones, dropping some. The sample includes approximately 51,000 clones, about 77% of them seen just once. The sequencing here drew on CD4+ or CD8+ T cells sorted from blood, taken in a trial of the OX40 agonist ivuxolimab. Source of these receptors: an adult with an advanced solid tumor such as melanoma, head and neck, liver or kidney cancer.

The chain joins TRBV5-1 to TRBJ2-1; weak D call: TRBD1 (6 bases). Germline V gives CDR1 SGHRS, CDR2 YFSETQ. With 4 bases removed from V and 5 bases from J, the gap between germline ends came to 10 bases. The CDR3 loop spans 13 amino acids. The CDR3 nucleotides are TGCGCCAGCAGCCGGGACAAAAACAATGAGCAGTTCTTC. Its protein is CASSRDKNNEQFF.

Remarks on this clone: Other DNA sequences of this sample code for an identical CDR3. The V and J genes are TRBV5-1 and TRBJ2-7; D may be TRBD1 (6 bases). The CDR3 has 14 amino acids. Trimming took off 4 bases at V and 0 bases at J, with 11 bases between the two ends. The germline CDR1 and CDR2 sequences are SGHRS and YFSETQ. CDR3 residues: CASSHRDNSYEQYF. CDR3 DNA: TGCGCCAGCAGCCACCGGGACAACTCCTACGAGCAGTACTTC.

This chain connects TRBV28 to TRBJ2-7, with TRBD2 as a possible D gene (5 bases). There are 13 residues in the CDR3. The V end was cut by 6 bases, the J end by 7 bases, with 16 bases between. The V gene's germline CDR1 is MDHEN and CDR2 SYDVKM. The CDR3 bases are TGTGCCAGCAGCCAGACCGGGATTGCTGAGCAGTACTTC. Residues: CASSQTGIAEQYF. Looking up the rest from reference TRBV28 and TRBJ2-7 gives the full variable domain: DVKVTQSSRYLVKRTGEKVFLECVQDMDHENMFWYRQDPGLGLRLIYFSYDVKMKEKGDIPEGYSVSREKKERFSLILESASTNQTSMYLCASSQTGIAEQYFGPGTRLTVT.

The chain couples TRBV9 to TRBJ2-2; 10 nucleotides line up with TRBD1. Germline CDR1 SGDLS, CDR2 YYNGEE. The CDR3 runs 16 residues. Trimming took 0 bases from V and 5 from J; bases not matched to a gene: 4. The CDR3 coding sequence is TGTGCCAGCAGCGTAGAGGGACAGGGGCATACCGGGGAGCTGTTTTTT. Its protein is CASSVEGQGHTGELFF.

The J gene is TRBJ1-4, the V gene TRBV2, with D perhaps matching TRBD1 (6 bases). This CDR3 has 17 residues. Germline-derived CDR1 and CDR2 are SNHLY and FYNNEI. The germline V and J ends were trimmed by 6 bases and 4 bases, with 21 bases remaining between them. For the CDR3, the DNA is TGTGCCAGCAGCTTAGTTCGGCCGGGGGCGATTAATGAAAAACTGTTTTTT. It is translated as CASSLVRPGAINEKLFF.

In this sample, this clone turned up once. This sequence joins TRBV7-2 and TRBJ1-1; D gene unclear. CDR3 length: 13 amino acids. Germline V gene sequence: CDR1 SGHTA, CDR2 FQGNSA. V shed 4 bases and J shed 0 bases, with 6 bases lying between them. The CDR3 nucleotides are TGTGCCAGCAGCTCGAGTGTGAACACTGAAGCTTTCTTT. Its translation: CASSSSVNTEAFF.

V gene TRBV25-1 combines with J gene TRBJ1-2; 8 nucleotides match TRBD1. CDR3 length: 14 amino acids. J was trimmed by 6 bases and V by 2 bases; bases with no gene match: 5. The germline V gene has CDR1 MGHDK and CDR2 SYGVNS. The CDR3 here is CASSETGGKDGYTF. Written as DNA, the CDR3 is TGTGCCAGCAGTGAAACAGGGGGAAAGGATGGCTACACCTTC.

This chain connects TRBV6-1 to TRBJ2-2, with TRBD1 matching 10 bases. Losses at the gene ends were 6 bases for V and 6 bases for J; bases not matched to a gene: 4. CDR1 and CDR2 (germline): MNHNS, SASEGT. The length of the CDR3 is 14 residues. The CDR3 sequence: CASRGQGHAGELFF. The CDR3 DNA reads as TGTGCCAGCAGGGGACAGGGGCACGCCGGGGAGCTGTTTTTT.

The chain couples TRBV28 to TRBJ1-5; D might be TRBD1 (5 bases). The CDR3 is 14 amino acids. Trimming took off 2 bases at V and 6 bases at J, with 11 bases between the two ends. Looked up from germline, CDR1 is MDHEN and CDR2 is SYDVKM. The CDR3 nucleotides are TGTGCCAGCAGTTTACCGGGGGTCAGTCAGCCCCAGCATTTT. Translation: CASSLPGVSQPQHF.

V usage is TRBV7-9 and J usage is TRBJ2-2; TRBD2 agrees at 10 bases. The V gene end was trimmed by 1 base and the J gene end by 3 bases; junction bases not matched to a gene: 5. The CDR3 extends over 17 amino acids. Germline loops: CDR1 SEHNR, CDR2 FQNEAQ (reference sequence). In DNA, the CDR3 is TGTGCCAGCAGCTTAGACGTAGCGGGAGGTTACACCGGGGAGCTGTTTTTT. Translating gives CASSLDVAGGYTGELFF. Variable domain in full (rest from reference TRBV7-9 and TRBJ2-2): DTGVSQNPRHKITKRGQNVTFRCDPISEHNRLYWYRQTLGQGPEFLTYFQNEAQLEKSRLLSDRFSAERPKGSFSTLEIQRTEQGDSAMYLCASSLDVAGGYTGELFFGEGSRLTVL.

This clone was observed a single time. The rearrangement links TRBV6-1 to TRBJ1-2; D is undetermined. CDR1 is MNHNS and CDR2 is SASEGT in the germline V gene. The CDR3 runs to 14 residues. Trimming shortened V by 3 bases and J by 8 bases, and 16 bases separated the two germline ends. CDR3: CASSESNLAGGYTF. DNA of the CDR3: TGTGCCAGCAGTGAGTCGAACTTAGCGGGGGGCTACACCTTC.

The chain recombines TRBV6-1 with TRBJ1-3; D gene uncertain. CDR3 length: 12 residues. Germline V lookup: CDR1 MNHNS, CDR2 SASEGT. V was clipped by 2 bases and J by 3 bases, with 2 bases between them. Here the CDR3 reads CASSELGNTIYF. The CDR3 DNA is TGTGCCAGCAGTGAACTTGGAAACACCATATATTTT.

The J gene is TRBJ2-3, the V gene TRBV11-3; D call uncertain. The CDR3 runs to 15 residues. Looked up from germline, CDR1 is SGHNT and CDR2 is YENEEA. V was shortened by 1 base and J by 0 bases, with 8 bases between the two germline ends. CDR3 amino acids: CASSLGLQSTDTQYF. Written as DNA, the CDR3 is TGTGCCAGCAGCTTAGGCTTGCAGAGCACAGATACGCAGTATTTT.